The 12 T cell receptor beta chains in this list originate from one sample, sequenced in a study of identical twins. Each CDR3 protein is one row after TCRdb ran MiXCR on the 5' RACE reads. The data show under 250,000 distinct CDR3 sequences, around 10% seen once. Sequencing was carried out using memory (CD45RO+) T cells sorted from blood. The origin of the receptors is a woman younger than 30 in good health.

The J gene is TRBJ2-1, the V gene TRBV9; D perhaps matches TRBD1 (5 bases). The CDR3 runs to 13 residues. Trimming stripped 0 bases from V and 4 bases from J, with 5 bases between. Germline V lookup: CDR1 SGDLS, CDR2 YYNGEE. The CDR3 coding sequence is TGTGCCAGCAGCGTAGGACAGTACAATGAGCAGTTCTTC. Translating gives CASSVGQYNEQFF.

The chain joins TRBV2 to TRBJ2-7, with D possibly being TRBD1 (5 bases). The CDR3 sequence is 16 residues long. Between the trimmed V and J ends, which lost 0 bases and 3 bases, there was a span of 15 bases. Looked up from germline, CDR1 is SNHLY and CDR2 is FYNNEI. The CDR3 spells CASSEATARSGYEQYF. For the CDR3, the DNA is TGTGCCAGCAGTGAAGCGACAGCCCGGTCGGGCTACGAGCAGTACTTC.

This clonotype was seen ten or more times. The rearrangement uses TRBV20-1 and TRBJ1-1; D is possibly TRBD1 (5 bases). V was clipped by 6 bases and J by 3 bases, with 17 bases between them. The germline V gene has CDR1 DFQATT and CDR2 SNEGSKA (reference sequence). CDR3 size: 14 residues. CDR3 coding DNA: TGCAGTGCAATGGGCCGGGGGAGGTACACTGAAGCTTTCTTT. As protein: CSAMGRGRYTEAFF.

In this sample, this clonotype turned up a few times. The DNA for the CDR3 is TGCAGTGCTAGTCTGCCGGGAGAGAGGAACGAGCAGTACTTC. Encoded protein: CSASLPGERNEQYF. The chain links TRBV20-1 to TRBJ2-7; a possible D gene is TRBD2 (6 bases). The CDR3 sequence is 14 residues long. Deletions cut 3 bases from V and 5 bases from J, with 17 bases between. Per the germline V gene, CDR1 is DFQATT and CDR2 is SNEGSKA (reference sequence).

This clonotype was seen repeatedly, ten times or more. The CDR3 here is CASSPRRFSYEQYF. The CDR3 DNA sequence: TGTGCCAGCAGTCCCCGTCGGTTCTCCTACGAGCAGTACTTC. The rearrangement joins TRBV6-2 or TRBV6-3 to TRBJ2-7; D gene unclear. Per germline, CDR1 MNHEY and CDR2 SVGEGT. The CDR3 is 14 amino acids. Trimming shortened V by 5 bases and J by 0 bases, and 11 bases separated the two germline ends.

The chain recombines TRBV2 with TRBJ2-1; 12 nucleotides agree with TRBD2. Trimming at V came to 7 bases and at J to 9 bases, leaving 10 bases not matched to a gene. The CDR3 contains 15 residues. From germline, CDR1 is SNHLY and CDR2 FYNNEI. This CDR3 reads CASTPGTSGWGEQFF. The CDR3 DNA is TGTGCCAGCACCCCCGGGACTAGCGGGTGGGGTGAGCAGTTCTTC.

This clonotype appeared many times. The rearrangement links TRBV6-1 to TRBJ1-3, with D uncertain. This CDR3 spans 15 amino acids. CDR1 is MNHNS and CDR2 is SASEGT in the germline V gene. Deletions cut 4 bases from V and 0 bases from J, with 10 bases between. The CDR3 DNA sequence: TGTGCCAGCAGTGGGGGATCCCACTCTGGAAACACCATATATTTT. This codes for CASSGGSHSGNTIYF.

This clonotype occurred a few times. The CDR3 loop is CASSLAGADNSPLHF. The DNA for the CDR3 is TGTGCCAGCAGCTTGGCGGGGGCGGATAATTCACCCCTCCACTTT. This chain joins TRBV5-4 and TRBJ1-6; weak D call: TRBD1 (6 bases). With 0 bases removed from V and 5 bases from J, the gap between germline ends came to 9 bases. The germline gives CDR1 SGHNT, CDR2 YYREEE (reference sequence). The CDR3 sequence is 15 residues long. Full variable domain (remainder filled in from reference TRBV5-4 and TRBJ1-6): ETGVTQSPTHLIKTRGQQVTLRCSSQSGHNTVSWYQQALGQGPQFIFQYYREEENGRGNFPPRFSGLQFPNYSSELNVNALELDDSALYLCASSLAGADNSPLHFGNGTRLTVT.

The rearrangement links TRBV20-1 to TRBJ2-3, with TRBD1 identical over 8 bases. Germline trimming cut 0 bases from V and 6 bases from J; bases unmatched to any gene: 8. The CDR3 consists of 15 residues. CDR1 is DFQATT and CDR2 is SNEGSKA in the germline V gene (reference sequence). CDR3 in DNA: TGCAGTGCTAGAGATTCCCAGGGGGCCATGGATACGCAGTATTTT. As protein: CSARDSQGAMDTQYF.

CDR3 amino acids: CASRRGLAGPYEQYF. The CDR3 nucleotides are TGTGCCAGCAGGCGGGGACTAGCGGGTCCCTACGAGCAGTACTTC. V gene TRBV6-1 combines with J gene TRBJ2-7; 12 bases match TRBD2. This CDR3 is 15 amino acids long. The ends lost 6 bases at V and 2 bases at J; junction bases unmatched: 5. In germline, CDR1 is MNHNS, CDR2 SASEGT.

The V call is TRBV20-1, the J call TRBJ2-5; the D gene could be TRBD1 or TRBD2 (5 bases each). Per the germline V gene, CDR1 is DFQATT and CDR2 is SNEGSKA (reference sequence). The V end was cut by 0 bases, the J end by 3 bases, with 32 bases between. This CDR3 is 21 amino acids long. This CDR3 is CSARDLNTPVPGPEAKETQYF. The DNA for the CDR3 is TGCAGTGCTAGAGATCTCAATACTCCGGTTCCGGGACCCGAAGCCAAAGAGACCCAGTACTTC.

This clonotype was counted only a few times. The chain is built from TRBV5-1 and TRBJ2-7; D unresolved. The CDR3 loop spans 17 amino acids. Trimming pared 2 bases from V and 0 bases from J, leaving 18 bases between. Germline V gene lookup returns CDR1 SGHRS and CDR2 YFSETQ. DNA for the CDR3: TGCGCCAGCAGCTTAAGTTGGGGTGTAGGGCCCTCCTACGAGCAGTACTTC. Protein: CASSLSWGVGPSYEQYF.